This entry features one T cell receptor beta chain sequence. This clonotype occurred many times. Its specific antigen is unknown. Base qualities were left out, and no much larger clone turns up one base away. Only healthy Caucasian donors were included. The twin cohort consisted of three pairs of female monozygotic twins, all aged roughly 18 to 29 years. The RNA used for TCR libraries was isolated from peripheral blood mononuclear cells. The data belong to a study of identical twins (dated by TCRdb to about 2016). Background for the entire study: To test whether fetal clonotypes persist, this study deep-sequenced TCR alpha and beta repertoires from monozygotic twins, from unrelated adults of various ages, and from cord blood. To rule out contamination, replicate twin experiments were performed at different times with different library preparation protocols. Broad study findings and their caveats: Abundant cord blood beta clonotypes had fewer insertions, young adult naive repertoires showed a similar but weaker trend, and memory repertoires showed no such trend. Compared with coincidental sharing between unrelated individuals, out-of-frame TCR alpha sequences shared between twins had an excess of sequences with low generation probability. Because the same donors could not be followed over many years, conclusions were based on cross-sectional statistical analysis. A weaker excess of twin sharing was found in beta out-of-frame sequences because the signal-to-noise ratio was lowered by fewer shared sequences. Zero-insertion analyses could be partly confounded by invariant T cells such as MAIT and iNKT, though diverse VJ usage argued against such confounding for most clonotypes. Out-of-frame TCR alpha sharing in monozygotic twins was systematically underestimated by recombination models, whereas sharing between unrelated individuals was in agreement with the recombination models.

Preparation of the library involved 5' RACE. Reads for this sample came from an Illumina HiSeq 2000. A universal primer binding site was added through template switching, and the final cDNA carried a unique molecular identifier so that TCR cDNA molecules could be counted accurately. Specific primers in the conserved constant-segment region were used to synthesize first-strand cDNA for the TCR alpha and beta chains. To control for contamination, each cDNA library was double barcoded with a SMART-Mk sample barcode plus Illumina barcodes. TruSeq adapter sequences, together with Illumina sample barcodes, were added in two successive PCR steps. TCR alpha and beta cDNA libraries were sequenced on the Illumina HiSeq platform with custom primers. Regarding the original processing steps: MiGEC processed the raw reads to extract unique molecular identifiers, while MiXCR was used to determine the CDR3 positions. For each individual, recombination models were inferred using an EM algorithm with the repgenHMM and IGoR tools. Shared clonotypes were analyzed with the tcR package in R, and sharing was normalized by the product of cloneset sizes. To study raw recombination free of thymic and clonal selection effects, out-of-frame nonproductive sequences were analyzed. TCRdb cleaned the public reads at Q25 with fastp, built clones with MiXCR and kept in-frame beta chains. CDR3 protein sequences are deduplicated, and each keeps its most common genes and DNA. TCRdb, not the original authors, processed these V and J calls. Present in this sample are nearly 650,000 distinct CDR3 sequences, roughly 7.2% of which were seen just once. The ten largest clones capture roughly 1.5% of the sample.

The CDR3 covers 13 residues, taking in both the cysteine and the phenylalanine. The kept DNA is CDR3 alone, 39 bases in frame from the first base. V loses 2 bases of germline sequence and J loses 3 bases, and the interval between the two ends is 5 bases. CDR1 is given as SGHTA and CDR2 as FQGNSA, both from the germline V gene. The same specimen was also included in a second study, on yellow fever vaccine responses in identical twins. As the second study states: According to the authors, the vaccine-induced T cell response in identical twins seemed to be partly convergent and partly specific to each individual. In identical twins, the study followed T cell clones that responded to the vaccine with precision.

The source is a woman aged 18-29 years in good health. The sequenced material came from PBMCs. The chain joins TRBV7-2 to TRBJ2-4; the D gene remains uncertain. The DNA reads TGTGCCAGCAGCTTACGTGTCAAAAACATTCAGTACTTC. It translates as CASSLRVKNIQYF.